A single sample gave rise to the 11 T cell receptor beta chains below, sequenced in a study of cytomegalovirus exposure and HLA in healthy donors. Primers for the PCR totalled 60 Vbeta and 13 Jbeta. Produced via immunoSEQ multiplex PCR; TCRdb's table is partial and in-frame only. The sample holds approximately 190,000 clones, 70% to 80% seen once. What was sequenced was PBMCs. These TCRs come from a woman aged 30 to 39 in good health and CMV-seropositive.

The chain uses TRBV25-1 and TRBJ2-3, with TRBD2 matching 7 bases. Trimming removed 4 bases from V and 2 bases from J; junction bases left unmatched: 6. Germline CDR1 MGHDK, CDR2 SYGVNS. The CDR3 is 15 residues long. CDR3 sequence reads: CASSAAGLNTDTQYF. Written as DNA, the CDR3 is TGTGCCAGCAGTGCAGCGGGACTTAACACAGATACGCAGTATTTT.

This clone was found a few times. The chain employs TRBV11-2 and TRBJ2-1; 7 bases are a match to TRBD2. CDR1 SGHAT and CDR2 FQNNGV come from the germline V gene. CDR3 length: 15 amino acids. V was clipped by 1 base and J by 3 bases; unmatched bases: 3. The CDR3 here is CASSLGRELYNEQFF. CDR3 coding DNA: TGTGCCAGCAGCTTAGGGCGGGAGCTCTACAATGAGCAGTTCTTC.

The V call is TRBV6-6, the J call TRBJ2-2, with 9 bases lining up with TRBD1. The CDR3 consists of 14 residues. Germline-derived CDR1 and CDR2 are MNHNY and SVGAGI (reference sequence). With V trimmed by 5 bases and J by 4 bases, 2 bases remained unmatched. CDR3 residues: CASSLTGGTGELFF. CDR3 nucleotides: TGTGCCAGCAGTCTGACAGGGGGCACCGGGGAGCTGTTTTTT.

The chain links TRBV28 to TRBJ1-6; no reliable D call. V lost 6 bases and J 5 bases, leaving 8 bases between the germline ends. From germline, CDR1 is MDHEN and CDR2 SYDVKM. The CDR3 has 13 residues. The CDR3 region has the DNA TGTGCCAGCAGCGACATGAATAATTCACCCCTCCACTTT. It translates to CASSDMNNSPLHF.

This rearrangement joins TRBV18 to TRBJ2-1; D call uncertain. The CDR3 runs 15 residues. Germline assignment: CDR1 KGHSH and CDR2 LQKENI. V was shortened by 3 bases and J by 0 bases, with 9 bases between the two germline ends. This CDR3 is CASSPRISSYNEQFF. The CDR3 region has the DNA TGTGCCAGCTCACCGCGTATTAGCTCCTACAATGAGCAGTTCTTC.

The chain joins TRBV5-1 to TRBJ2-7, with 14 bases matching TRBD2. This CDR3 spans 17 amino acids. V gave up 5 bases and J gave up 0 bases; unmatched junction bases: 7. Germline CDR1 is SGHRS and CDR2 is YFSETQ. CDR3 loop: CASSSGLAGGFSYEQYF. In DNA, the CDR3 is TGCGCCAGCAGTTCCGGACTAGCGGGGGGCTTCTCCTACGAGCAGTACTTC.

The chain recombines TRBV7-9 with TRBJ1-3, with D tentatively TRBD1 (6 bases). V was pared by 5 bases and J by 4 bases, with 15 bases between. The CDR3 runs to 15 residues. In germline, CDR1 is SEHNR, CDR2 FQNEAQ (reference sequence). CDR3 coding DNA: TGTGCCAGCAGCCGATCCCAGGGGTGGGGAAACACCATATATTTT. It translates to CASSRSQGWGNTIYF.

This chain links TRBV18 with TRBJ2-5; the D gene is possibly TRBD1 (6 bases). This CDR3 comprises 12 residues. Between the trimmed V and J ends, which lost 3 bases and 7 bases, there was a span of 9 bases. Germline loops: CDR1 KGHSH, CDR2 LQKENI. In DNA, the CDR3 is TGTGCCAGCTCACCGGAACAGGGGACCCAGTACTTC. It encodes CASSPEQGTQYF.

The CDR3 DNA is TGTGCCAGCAGCTCTTGGCGGGAGACAACTAATGAAAAACTGTTTTTT. Its protein product is CASSSWRETTNEKLFF. The rearrangement joins TRBV28 to TRBJ1-4; D unclear. There are 16 residues in the CDR3. Trimming took off 6 bases at V and 0 bases at J, with 14 bases between the two ends. Germline CDR1 reads MDHEN; CDR2 reads SYDVKM.

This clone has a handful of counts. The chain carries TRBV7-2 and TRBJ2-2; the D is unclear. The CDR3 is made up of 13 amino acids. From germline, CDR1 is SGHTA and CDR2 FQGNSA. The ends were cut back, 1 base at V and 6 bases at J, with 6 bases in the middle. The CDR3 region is CASSLVGAGELFF. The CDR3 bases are TGTGCCAGCAGCTTAGTGGGCGCCGGGGAGCTGTTTTTT.

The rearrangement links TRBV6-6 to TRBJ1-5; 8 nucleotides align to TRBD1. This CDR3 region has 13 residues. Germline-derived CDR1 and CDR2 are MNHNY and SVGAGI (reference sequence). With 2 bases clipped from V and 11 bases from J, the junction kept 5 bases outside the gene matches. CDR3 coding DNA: TGTGCCAGCAGTTACGGGACAGGCTTGTCCCAGCATTTT. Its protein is CASSYGTGLSQHF.